This is a list of T cell receptor beta chains from one sample in a study of blood T cells in healthy people across ages. Each CDR3 protein gets one entry after TCRdb re-called the 5' RACE reads with MiXCR. The sample has 650,000 to 1,000,000 distinct CDR3 sequences; 36% are singletons. Sequenced material: blood. The receptors shown here come from a man younger than 30 in good health. Each CDR3 is given with its conserved first and last residue. Fields, in order: CDR3 DNA, CDR3 protein, D gene, clone size, J gene, CDR3 length, V gene. A D gene is named only where the DNA matches it firmly. Part of the rows lack a size; the others show once, few, many or a class for expanded clones.

TGCAGTGCTCCGGACAGACAAGAGACCCAGTACTTC,CSAPDRQETQYF,-,many,TRBJ2-5,12,TRBV20-1
TGTGCCAGCAGCCTTGACCAAGGGTGGCAGTTCTTC,CASSLDQGWQFF,-,-,TRBJ2-1,12,TRBV7-9
TGTGCCAGCAGCCAAGAGGCAGCACAGGGATTCCTCACAGATACGCAGTATTTT,CASSQEAAQGFLTDTQYF,-,-,TRBJ2-3,18,TRBV4-2
TGTGCCAGCAGCCAACAAGATTGGGGGGGCTTTGGCTACACCTTC,CASSQQDWGGFGYTF,-,-,TRBJ1-2,15,TRBV14
TGTGCCAGCAGCCCGAGACAGGGAAAAGTGGAGCAGTACTTC,CASSPRQGKVEQYF,TRBD1,few,TRBJ2-7,14,TRBV5-4
TGTGCCAGCAGCCCCCTGGTGACTCCACTGCAGTTCTTC,CASSPLVTPLQFF,-,-,TRBJ2-1,13,TRBV7-9
TGTGCCATCCGTTTGGGTCACACTGAAGCTTTCTTT,CAIRLGHTEAFF,-,-,TRBJ1-1,12,TRBV10-3
TGTGCCACCTCCTTCGATCCTAGCACAGATACGCAGTATTTT,CATSFDPSTDTQYF,-,-,TRBJ2-3,14,TRBV25-1
TGTGCCAGCAGTCCTTGGGGTCATAATAATGAGCAGTTCTTC,CASSPWGHNNEQFF,-,few,TRBJ2-1,14,TRBV28
TGTGCCAGCAGCTTCGACAGGGTGACGGCCCATGAGCAGTACTTC,CASSFDRVTAHEQYF,TRBD1,few,TRBJ2-7,15,TRBV13
TGTGCCAGCAGTTTATTGGGGACGGTCAGCAATCAGCCCCAGCATTTT,CASSLLGTVSNQPQHF,-,many,TRBJ1-5,16,TRBV12-3/TRBV12-4
TGCGCCAGCAGCCAAGGATGGGGGACCTCCTACGAGCAGTACTTC,CASSQGWGTSYEQYF,-,-,TRBJ2-7,15,TRBV4-3
TGTGCCAGCAGCGTAGAGGCAGGGATTTACAATGAGCAGTACTTC,CASSVEAGIYNEQYF,-,few,TRBJ2-5,15,TRBV9
TGTGCCAGCTCGAAGGGGGGCTCAAACACCATATATTTT,CASSKGGSNTIYF,-,-,TRBJ1-3,13,TRBV27
TGTGCCAGCAGTTACCCCCGGCGGGGTAGTAGTGGGCCCGGCACAGATACGCAGTATTTT,CASSYPRRGSSGPGTDTQYF,-,-,TRBJ2-3,20,TRBV6-2/TRBV6-3
TGTGCCAGCAGCAACAGGGTCGGGGGCTACACCTTT,CASSNRVGGYTF,-,-,TRBJ1-2,12,TRBV7-2
TGCAGCGCCCGACAGGGCCCGAACACTGAAGCTTTCTTT,CSARQGPNTEAFF,TRBD1,-,TRBJ1-1,13,TRBV29-1
TGCGCCAGCAGCCAGGGAACAGTAAGCTCCTACAATGAGCAGTACTTC,CASSQGTVSSYNEQYF,-,-,TRBJ2-7,16,TRBV4-3
TGTGCCAGCAGCGTAGTTTCAGAAAGCACTGAAGCTTTCTTT,CASSVVSESTEAFF,-,few,TRBJ1-1,14,TRBV9
TGTGCCACCAGTGATGACTCCTGGGGGGATCAGCCCCAGCATTTT,CATSDDSWGDQPQHF,-,few,TRBJ1-5,15,TRBV24-1
TGTGCCAGCAGCCCCGTCGGACAGGGTGACAACACTGAAGCTTTCTTT,CASSPVGQGDNTEAFF,TRBD1,few,TRBJ1-1,16,TRBV4-2
TGCGCCAGCAGTTCAGAGTACTATGGCTACACCTTC,CASSSEYYGYTF,-,few,TRBJ1-2,12,TRBV5-1
TGTGCCAGCAGTTACTCCGGGGGAGATAATGAAAAACTGTTTTTT,CASSYSGGDNEKLFF,-,few,TRBJ1-4,15,TRBV6-6